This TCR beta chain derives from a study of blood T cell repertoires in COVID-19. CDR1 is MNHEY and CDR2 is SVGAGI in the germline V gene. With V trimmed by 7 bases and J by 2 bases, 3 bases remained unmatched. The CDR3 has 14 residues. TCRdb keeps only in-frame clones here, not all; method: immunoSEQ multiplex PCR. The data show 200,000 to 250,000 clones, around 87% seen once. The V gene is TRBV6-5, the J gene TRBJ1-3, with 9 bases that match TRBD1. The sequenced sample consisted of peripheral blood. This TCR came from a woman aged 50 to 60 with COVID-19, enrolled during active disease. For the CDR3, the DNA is TGTGCCAGCACTACAGGGGGCCCTGGAAACACCATATATTTT. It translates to CASTTGGPGNTIYF.